The rows below give T cell receptor beta chains drawn from one sample of a study of blood T cells in healthy people across ages. TCRdb ran MiXCR on the 5' RACE reads and lists one entry per CDR3 protein. This sample yields 650,000 to 800,000 distinct CDR3 sequences, of which approximately 52% are seen a single time; around an eighth belongs to the top ten. The source material was blood. The receptors were gathered from a woman of 80 years or more in good health. Each CDR3 is given with its conserved first and last residue. Only part of the rows carry a size: once, few, many, or a class if the clone is expanded.

>-|TRBV9|TRBJ2-7
CASSEQVTSYEQYF
>-|TRBV30|TRBJ2-4
CAWSGSRLGEQYF
>many|TRBV18|TRBJ2-5
CASSPSGTGIQETQYF
>-|TRBV25-1|TRBJ2-5
CASSDPGTSRWTQYF
>-|TRBV12-3/TRBV12-4|TRBJ2-3
CASGPGRAGTDTQYF
>few|TRBV9|TRBJ2-7
CASSVAGTGTYEQYF
>few|TRBV5-8|TRBJ1-1
CASSFHSRLNTEAFF
>-|TRBV24-1|TRBJ2-7
CATSGPGTGSYEQYF
>-|TRBV28|-
CASSLGSEAYEQYF
>-|TRBV7-2|TRBJ1-6
CASSVESSSYNSPLHF
>-|TRBV18|TRBJ2-7
CASSPAKLPYYEQYF
>-|TRBV11-2|TRBJ2-7
CASSSNLGEQYF
>-|TRBV7-2|TRBJ2-3
CASSPLSHSVADTQYF